This T cell receptor beta chain was identified in a study of T cells in Graves' hyperthyroidism and ophthalmopathy. Across the study: Peripheral blood was taken when the disease was first diagnosed, before any treatment began. Study-level findings and limits: A model using 13 V-J features told ophthalmopathy apart from stable hyperthyroidism.

There are 14 residues in the CDR3. Germline lookup yields CDR1 MGHRA and CDR2 YSYEKL. V was shortened by 2 bases and J by 3 bases, with 10 bases between the two germline ends. Template material for amplifying TCR beta CDR3 regions consisted of RNA transcripts. The study used the HTBI primer set for a first-round RT-PCR of the TCR CDR3. TCRdb fed the multiplex PCR reads into MiXCR, producing one record per CDR3 protein. The sample has about 610,000 distinct CDR3 sequences; roughly 14% are singletons. This clonotype was counted at least ten times. What it binds is not known. The gene calls are TRBV4-1 and TRBJ1-1, with D uncertain. The sequence was obtained from a woman in her 40s with Graves' ophthalmopathy. The sample taken for sequencing was blood. The CDR3: CASSQRLAYTEAFF. The CDR3 bases are TGCGCCAGCAGCCAAAGATTGGCTTACACTGAAGCTTTCTTT.